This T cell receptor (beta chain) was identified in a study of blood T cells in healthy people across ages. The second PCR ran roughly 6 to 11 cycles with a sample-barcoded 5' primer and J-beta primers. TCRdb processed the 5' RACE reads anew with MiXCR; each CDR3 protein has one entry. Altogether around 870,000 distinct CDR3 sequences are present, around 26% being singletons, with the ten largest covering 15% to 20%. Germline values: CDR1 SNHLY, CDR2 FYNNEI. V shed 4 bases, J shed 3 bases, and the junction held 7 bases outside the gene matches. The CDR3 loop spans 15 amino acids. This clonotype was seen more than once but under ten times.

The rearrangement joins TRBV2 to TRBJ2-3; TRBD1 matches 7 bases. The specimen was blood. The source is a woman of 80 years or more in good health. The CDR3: CASSGVRGKTDTQYF. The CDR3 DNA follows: TGTGCCAGCAGTGGGGTCAGGGGGAAGACAGATACGCAGTATTTT.